This T cell receptor (beta chain) was sequenced in a study of cytomegalovirus exposure and HLA in healthy donors. The PCR contained 60 Vbeta and 13 Jbeta primers. Method: immunoSEQ multiplex PCR; TCRdb's copy keeps in-frame clones and lacks some. The listing contains about 33,000 clones. Germline CDR1 reads KGHSH; CDR2 reads LQKENI. The CDR3 sequence is 16 residues long. The V segment lost 6 bases and the J segment 2 bases; nucleotides outside the gene matches: 10. The sequence came from a woman in her thirties or forties in good health and CMV-seropositive. The chain employs TRBV18 and TRBJ2-1; the match to TRBD2 covers 7 bases. Sequenced input: PBMCs. Here the CDR3 reads CASSRVVRGTYNEQFF. CDR3 in DNA: TGTGCCAGCTCTCGCGTGGTGCGGGGGACCTACAATGAGCAGTTCTTC.